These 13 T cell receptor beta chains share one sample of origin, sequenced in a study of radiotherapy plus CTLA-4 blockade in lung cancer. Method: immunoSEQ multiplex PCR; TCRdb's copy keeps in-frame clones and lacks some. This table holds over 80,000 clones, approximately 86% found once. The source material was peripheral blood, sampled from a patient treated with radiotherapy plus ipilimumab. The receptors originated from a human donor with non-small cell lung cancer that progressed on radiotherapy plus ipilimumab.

CDR3 coding DNA: TGTGCCAGCAGCTTCAGTGGCGAGCAGTACTTC. As protein: CASSFSGEQYF. This chain joins TRBV7-2 and TRBJ2-7; no reliable D call. There are 11 residues in the CDR3. The V end was cut by 3 bases, the J end by 6 bases, with 6 bases between. Germline CDR1 is SGHTA and CDR2 is FQGNSA.

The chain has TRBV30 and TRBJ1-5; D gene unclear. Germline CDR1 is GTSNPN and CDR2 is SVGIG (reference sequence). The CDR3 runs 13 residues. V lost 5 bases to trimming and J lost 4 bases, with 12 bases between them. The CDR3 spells CAWAGGENQPQHF. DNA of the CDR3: TGTGCCTGGGCCGGCGGAGAGAATCAGCCCCAGCATTTT.

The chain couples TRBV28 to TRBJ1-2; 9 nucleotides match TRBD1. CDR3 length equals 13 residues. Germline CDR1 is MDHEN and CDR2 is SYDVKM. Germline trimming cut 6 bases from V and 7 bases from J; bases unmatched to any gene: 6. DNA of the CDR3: TGTGCCAGCAGCACAACAGGGGGCGGTGGCTACACCTTC. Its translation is CASSTTGGGGYTF.

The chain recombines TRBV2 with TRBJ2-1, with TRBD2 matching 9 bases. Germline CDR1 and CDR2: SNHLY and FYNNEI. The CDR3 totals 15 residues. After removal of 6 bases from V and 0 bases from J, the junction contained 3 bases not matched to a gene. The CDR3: CASRTSGSSYNEQFF. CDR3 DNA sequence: TGTGCCAGCAGGACTAGCGGAAGCTCCTACAATGAGCAGTTCTTC. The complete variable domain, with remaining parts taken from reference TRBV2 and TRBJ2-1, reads EPEVTQTPSHQVTQMGQEVILRCVPISNHLYFYWYRQILGQKVEFLVSFYNNEISEKSEIFDDQFSVERPDGSNFTLKIRSTKLEDSAMYFCASRTSGSSYNEQFFGPGTRLTVL.

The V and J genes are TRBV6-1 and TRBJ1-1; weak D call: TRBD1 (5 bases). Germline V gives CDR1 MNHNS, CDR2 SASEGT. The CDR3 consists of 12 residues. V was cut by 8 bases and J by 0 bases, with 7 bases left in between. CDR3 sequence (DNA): TGTGCCAGCGGGACTCTGAACACTGAAGCTTTCTTT. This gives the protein CASGTLNTEAFF.

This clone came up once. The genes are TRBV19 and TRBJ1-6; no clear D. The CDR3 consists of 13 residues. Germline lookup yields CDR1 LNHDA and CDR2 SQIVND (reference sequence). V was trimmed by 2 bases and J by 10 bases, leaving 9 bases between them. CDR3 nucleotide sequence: TGTGCCAGTAGTATATCGGGCTACTCACCCCTCCACTTT. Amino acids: CASSISGYSPLHF.

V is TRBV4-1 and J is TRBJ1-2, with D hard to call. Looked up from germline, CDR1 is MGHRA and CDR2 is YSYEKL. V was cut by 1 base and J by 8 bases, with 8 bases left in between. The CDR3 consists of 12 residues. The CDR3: CASSQGISGYTF. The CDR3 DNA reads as TGCGCCAGCAGCCAAGGTATATCAGGCTACACCTTC.

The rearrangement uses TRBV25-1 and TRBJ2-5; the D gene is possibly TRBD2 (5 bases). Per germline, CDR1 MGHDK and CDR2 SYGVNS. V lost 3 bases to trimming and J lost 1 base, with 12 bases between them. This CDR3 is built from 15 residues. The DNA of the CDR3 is TGTGCCAGCAGTGAGGGAGTTCATAGCCAAGAGACCCAGTACTTC. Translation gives CASSEGVHSQETQYF.

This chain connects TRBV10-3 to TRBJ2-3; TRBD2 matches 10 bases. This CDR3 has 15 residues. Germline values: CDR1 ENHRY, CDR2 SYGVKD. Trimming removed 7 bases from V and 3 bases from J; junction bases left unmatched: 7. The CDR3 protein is CAITSSGSGTDTQYF. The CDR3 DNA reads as TGTGCCATCACCTCTAGCGGGAGTGGAACAGATACGCAGTATTTT.

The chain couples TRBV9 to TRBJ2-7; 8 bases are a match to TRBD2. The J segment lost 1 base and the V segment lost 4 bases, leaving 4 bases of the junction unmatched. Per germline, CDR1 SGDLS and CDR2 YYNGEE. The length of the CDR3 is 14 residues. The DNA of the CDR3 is TGTGCCAGCAGCCCCCCGGGAGGGTCCTACGAGCAGTACTTC. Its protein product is CASSPPGGSYEQYF.

The CDR3: CASSVASSVTYEQYF. The CDR3, as DNA: TGTGCCAGCAGCGTAGCTTCTAGCGTCACCTACGAGCAGTACTTC. The chain combines TRBV9 with TRBJ2-7; maybe TRBD2 (6 bases). The CDR3 length is 15 residues. Per the germline V gene, CDR1 is SGDLS and CDR2 is YYNGEE. V was shortened by 0 bases and J by 2 bases, with 12 bases between the two germline ends. Full variable domain (missing parts from reference TRBV9 and TRBJ2-7): DSGVTQTPKHLITATGQRVTLRCSPRSGDLSVYWYQQSLDQGLQFLIQYYNGEERAKGNILERFSAQQFPDLHSELNLSSLELGDSALYFCASSVASSVTYEQYFGPGTRLTVT.

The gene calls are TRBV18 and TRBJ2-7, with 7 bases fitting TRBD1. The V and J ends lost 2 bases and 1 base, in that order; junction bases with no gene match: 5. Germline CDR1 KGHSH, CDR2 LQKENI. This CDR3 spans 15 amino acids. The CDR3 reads CASSPSQGLSYEQYF. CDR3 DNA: TGTGCCAGCTCACCATCACAGGGGCTTTCCTACGAGCAGTACTTC.

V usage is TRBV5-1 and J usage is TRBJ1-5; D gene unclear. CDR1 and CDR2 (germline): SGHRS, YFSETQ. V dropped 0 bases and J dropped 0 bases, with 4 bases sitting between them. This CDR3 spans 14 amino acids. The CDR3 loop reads CASSLDYSNQPQHF. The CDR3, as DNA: TGCGCCAGCAGCTTGGACTATAGCAATCAGCCCCAGCATTTT.